Below are 13 T cell receptor beta chains sequenced from a single sample in a study of vaccination and CD4 T cells after COVID-19 (dated 2022 in TCRdb). The library was obtained by PCR. The sample was run on an Illumina iSeq 100. At the Johns Hopkins FTIC core, DNA from the cultured CD4+ T cells underwent TCR sequencing with the Oncomine TCR Beta short-read assay. TCRdb reanalyzed the raw reads on its own, using fastp at Q25 for trimming and MiXCR for clone calling, and kept in-frame beta chains. Rows with a matching CDR3 protein are joined into one entry that keeps the most common DNA and genes. For this sample the table gives 13,000 or so distinct CDR3 sequences, of which just under 75% were detected only once. Of the sample, roughly 31% falls within the top ten clones. The treatment or condition label here, explained by the study, means: roughly 11-day PBMC culture with coronavirus spike peptide pools or control peptides (ViraFEST assay).

For these TCRs, the target antigens are not known. Sample: CD4+ T cells from blood, cultured in vitro. These TCRs come from a human donor who had recovered from COVID-19.

In its sample, this clonotype was seen a few times. This sequence joins TRBV28 and TRBJ1-2, with no clear D. Looked up from germline, CDR1 is MDHEN and CDR2 is SYDVKM. This CDR3 contains 15 residues. With 7 bases removed from V and 4 bases from J, the gap between germline ends came to 19 bases. The CDR3 protein is CASTPGLAAAYGYTF. CDR3 sequence (DNA): TGTGCCAGCACCCCCGGGTTGGCAGCAGCCTATGGCTACACCTTC.

The chain carries TRBV24-1 and TRBJ2-3; D unresolved. From germline, CDR1 is KGHDR and CDR2 SFDVKD. The V and J ends lost 1 base and 2 bases respectively, with 9 bases between them. The CDR3 has 15 residues. In DNA, the CDR3 is TGTGCCACCAGTGATTTATCCACTTCCACAGATACGCAGTATTTT. Protein sequence: CATSDLSTSTDTQYF.

The genes are TRBV4-3 and TRBJ1-5; D unresolved. Germline values: CDR1 LGHNA, CDR2 YSLEER. The length of the CDR3 is 13 residues. Deletions cut 1 base from V and 0 bases from J, with 1 base between. In DNA form, the CDR3 reads TGCGCCAGCAGCCAAGCTAGCAATCAGCCCCAGCATTTT. Its translation: CASSQASNQPQHF.

The chain links TRBV24-1 to TRBJ1-2; a possible D gene is TRBD1 (6 bases). Deletions cut 5 bases from V and 9 bases from J, with 18 bases between. CDR1 KGHDR and CDR2 SFDVKD come from the germline V gene. The CDR3 loop spans 14 amino acids. The CDR3 spells CATSVHRDRYSYTF. CDR3 in DNA: TGTGCCACCAGTGTCCACAGGGATAGGTATAGCTACACCTTC.

The gene calls are TRBV28 and TRBJ2-4, with 8 positions matching TRBD1. With 5 bases clipped from V and 7 bases from J, the junction kept 13 bases outside the gene matches. Germline assignment: CDR1 MDHEN and CDR2 SYDVKM. The CDR3 is 16 residues long. The CDR3 DNA is TGTGCCAGCAGTCCCCTCGGACAGGGAAGGGGGAACATTCAGTACTTC. This encodes CASSPLGQGRGNIQYF.

A word on this clonotype: The junction shows a germline mismatch at one end, possibly a read error. The genes are TRBV7-7 and TRBJ1-3; D is perhaps TRBD1 (6 bases). Germline loops: CDR1 SSHAT, CDR2 FNYEAQ (reference sequence). This CDR3 spans 15 amino acids. For the CDR3, the DNA is TGTGCTAGCAGCCCGGACAGAAACCCTGGAAACACCATATATTTT. It specifies CASSPDRNPGNTIYF.

This sequence joins TRBV7-3 and TRBJ2-4; D is possibly TRBD1 or TRBD2 (5 bases each). The V gene lost 0 bases and the J gene lost 4 bases, with 13 bases spanning the gap. Germline V gives CDR1 SGHTA, CDR2 FQGTGA. The CDR3 spans 16 residues. The DNA of the CDR3 is TGTGCCAGCAGCTTAACCGGGACGGCCGTAAAAAACATTCAGTACTTC. Translating gives CASSLTGTAVKNIQYF.

This clonotype is a singleton in its sample. CDR3 amino acids: CSARDIKTADGYTF. In nucleotides, the CDR3 is TGCAGTGCTAGAGATATCAAGACCGCGGATGGCTACACCTTC. The rearrangement links TRBV20-1 to TRBJ1-2; the D is unclear. Germline values: CDR1 DFQATT, CDR2 SNEGSKA (reference sequence). The CDR3 runs 14 residues. V dropped 0 bases and J dropped 6 bases, with 14 bases sitting between them.

The J gene is TRBJ1-2, the V gene TRBV19; a possible D gene is TRBD1 (5 bases). V gave up 3 bases and J gave up 3 bases, with 11 bases separating them. The germline V gene has CDR1 LNHDA and CDR2 SQIVND (reference sequence). The CDR3 length is 14 residues. The CDR3 region is CASSIWTPDYGYTF. CDR3 coding DNA: TGTGCCAGTAGTATTTGGACACCGGACTATGGCTACACCTTC.

The chain is built from TRBV7-3 and TRBJ1-1, with no clear D. V gave up 5 bases and J gave up 3 bases, with 10 bases separating them. The CDR3 is made up of 13 amino acids. CDR1 SGHTA and CDR2 FQGTGA come from the germline V gene. This chain's CDR3 is CASSTGSDTEAFF. DNA of the CDR3: TGTGCCAGCAGCACGGGATCGGACACTGAAGCTTTCTTT. The full variable domain, completed using reference TRBV7-3 and TRBJ1-1, is GAGVSQTPSNKVTEKGKYVELRCDPISGHTALYWYRQSLGQGPEFLIYFQGTGAADDSGLPNDRFFAVRPEGSVSTLKIQRTERGDSAVYLCASSTGSDTEAFFGQGTRLTVV.

This rearrangement joins TRBV9 to TRBJ1-5, with 7 bases lining up with TRBD1. The ends lost 4 bases at V and 0 bases at J; junction bases unmatched: 10. This CDR3 region has 17 residues. Germline CDR1 reads SGDLS; CDR2 reads YYNGEE. In nucleotides, the CDR3 is TGTGCCAGCAGCTTAGGGACAGACCTTTCTAGCAATCAGCCCCAGCATTTT. Its protein is CASSLGTDLSSNQPQHF. Based on the CDR3 plus reference TRBV9 and TRBJ1-5, the full variable domain is DSGVTQTPKHLITATGQRVTLRCSPRSGDLSVYWYQQSLDQGLQFLIQYYNGEERAKGNILERFSAQQFPDLHSELNLSSLELGDSALYFCASSLGTDLSSNQPQHFGDGTRLSIL.

The J gene is TRBJ2-3, the V gene TRBV24-1; D is perhaps TRBD1 (5 bases). V was trimmed by 1 base and J by 4 bases, leaving 11 bases between them. Germline V lookup: CDR1 KGHDR, CDR2 SFDVKD. The CDR3 extends over 15 amino acids. CDR3 DNA: TGTGCCACCAGTGATTTTTCGGTAGGGGCAGATACGCAGTATTTT. Its translation is CATSDFSVGADTQYF.

The chain uses TRBV20-1 and TRBJ2-3, with D unresolved. CDR1 is DFQATT, CDR2 SNEGSKA, per germline (reference sequence). The CDR3 extends over 10 amino acids. The V end lost 6 bases, the J end lost 2 bases, and 3 bases lay between the germline ends. CDR3 in DNA: TGCAGTGCCTACACAGATACGCAGTATTTT. This sequence encodes CSAYTDTQYF.